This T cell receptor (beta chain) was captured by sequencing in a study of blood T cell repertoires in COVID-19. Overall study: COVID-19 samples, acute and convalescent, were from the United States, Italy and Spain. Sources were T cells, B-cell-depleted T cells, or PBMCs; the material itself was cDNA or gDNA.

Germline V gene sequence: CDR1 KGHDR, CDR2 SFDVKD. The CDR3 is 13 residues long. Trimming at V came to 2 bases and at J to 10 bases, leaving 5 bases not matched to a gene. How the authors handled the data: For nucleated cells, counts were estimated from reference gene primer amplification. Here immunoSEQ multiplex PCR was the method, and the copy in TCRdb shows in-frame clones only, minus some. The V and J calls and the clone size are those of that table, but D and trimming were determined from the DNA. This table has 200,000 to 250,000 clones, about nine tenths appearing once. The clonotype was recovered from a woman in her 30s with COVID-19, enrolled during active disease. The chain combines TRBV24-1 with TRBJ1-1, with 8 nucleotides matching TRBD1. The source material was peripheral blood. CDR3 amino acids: CATSDWGRGPAFF. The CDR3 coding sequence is TGTGCCACCAGTGATTGGGGCAGGGGGCCAGCTTTCTTT.